This TCR beta chain comes out of a study of blood T cells in healthy people across ages. The second PCR ran 7 to 11 cycles with a sample-barcoded 5' primer and J-beta primers. Each CDR3 protein gets one entry after TCRdb re-called the 5' RACE reads with MiXCR. The sample contains fewer than 950,000 distinct CDR3 sequences, 53% of which appear only once. The CDR3 runs to 16 residues. V lost 5 bases, J lost 3 bases, and 17 bases lay in between. The germline V gene encodes CDR1 MNHEY and CDR2 SMNVEV (reference sequence). The sample comprised blood. This chain joins TRBV27 and TRBJ1-5; a possible D gene is TRBD1 (5 bases). The clonotype originates from an elderly man in good health. CDR3 residues: CASSPLMGDYNQPQHF. DNA of the CDR3: TGTGCCAGCAGTCCACTTATGGGGGACTACAATCAGCCCCAGCATTTT.